Sequencing of this TCR beta chain was carried out in a study of T cells after yellow fever vaccination. Across the whole study: Fractions containing few cells were prepared with SMART-Seq v4 Ultra Low Input. General observations from the study: Weaker overall, the secondary response nonetheless peaked faster (day 5 versus 15). A minor fraction of clonotypes spanned both CD4 and CD8 compartments.

CDR3 length: 14 residues. V lost 5 bases, J lost 1 base, and 11 bases lay in between. Germline V gene sequence: CDR1 SEHNR, CDR2 FQNEAQ (reference sequence). Making TCR cDNA involved 5'RACE template switching, which added UMIs and a universal primer site. TCRdb re-derived calls from the 5' RACE reads in MiXCR, one entry per CDR3 protein. This table has about 350,000 distinct CDR3 sequences, around 8.1% appearing once. This clonotype was picked up a small number of times. The target antigen is unknown. The chain joins TRBV7-9 to TRBJ2-5; D perhaps matches TRBD2 (6 bases). Sequences were derived from PBMCs, sampled about 41 days after the first yellow fever vaccination. The TCR comes from a young man who received the YFV17D yellow fever vaccine. The CDR3 region is CASSAGLTQETQYF. Here the CDR3 DNA reads TGTGCCAGCAGCGCTGGACTAACCCAAGAGACCCAGTACTTC.